These T cell receptor beta chains were read from a single sample in a study of identical twins. TCRdb re-derived calls from the 5' RACE reads in MiXCR, one entry per CDR3 protein. The table includes 450,000 to 600,000 distinct CDR3 sequences, more than 20% detected once. These sequences were also reported in another study, on yellow fever vaccine responses in identical twins.

The sequencing sample was made of CD4+ T cells sorted from blood. All receptors derive from a woman younger than 35 in good health. The CDR3 runs from the conserved cysteine through the conserved F or W. D genes are given only for firm matches. Size is omitted from some rows. Given values are once, few, many or a class for expanded clones.

CDR3aa: CASSYKRTTLLDEQFF; CDR3nt: TGTGCCAGCAGCTATAAGAGGACTACCCTTTTGGATGAGCAGTTCTTC; d_gene: .; j_gene: TRBJ2-1; abundance: .; v_gene: TRBV5-6
CDR3aa: CASSEAGTEAFF; CDR3nt: TGTGCCAGCAGCGAAGCGGGCACTGAAGCTTTCTTT; d_gene: .; j_gene: TRBJ1-1; abundance: .; v_gene: TRBV11-2
CDR3aa: CASSRWRETQYF; CDR3nt: TGTGCCAGCAGCCGATGGAGAGAGACCCAGTACTTC; d_gene: .; j_gene: TRBJ2-5; abundance: .; v_gene: TRBV5-6
CDR3aa: CASSLSVDYEQYF; CDR3nt: TGTGCCAGCAGCCTCTCAGTAGACTACGAGCAGTACTTC; d_gene: .; j_gene: TRBJ2-7; abundance: .; v_gene: TRBV7-9
CDR3aa: CASSYAGSGELFF; CDR3nt: TGTGCCAGCAGTTACGCCGGCAGCGGGGAGCTGTTTTTT; d_gene: .; j_gene: TRBJ2-2; abundance: few; v_gene: TRBV6-5
CDR3aa: CASSIAGTSGTGGQFF; CDR3nt: TGCGCCAGCAGCATAGCCGGGACTAGCGGGACCGGGGGCCAGTTCTTC; d_gene: TRBD2; j_gene: TRBJ2-1; abundance: .; v_gene: TRBV5-1
CDR3aa: CSAIPGTADTQYF; CDR3nt: TGCAGTGCAATTCCCGGGACAGCCGATACGCAGTATTTT; d_gene: TRBD1; j_gene: TRBJ2-3; abundance: .; v_gene: TRBV20-1
CDR3aa: CSARGAAEQFF; CDR3nt: TGCAGTGCTAGAGGCGCGGCCGAGCAGTTCTTC; d_gene: .; j_gene: TRBJ2-1; abundance: .; v_gene: TRBV20-1
CDR3aa: CASSSGPYLPSGRENEQFF; CDR3nt: TGTGCCAGCAGCTCCGGCCCTTATCTTCCTAGCGGGAGGGAAAATGAGCAGTTCTTC; d_gene: TRBD2; j_gene: TRBJ2-1; abundance: few; v_gene: TRBV7-8
CDR3aa: CASRETGGYYNEQFF; CDR3nt: TGTGCCAGCAGGGAGACAGGGGGATACTACAATGAGCAGTTCTTC; d_gene: TRBD1; j_gene: TRBJ2-1; abundance: .; v_gene: TRBV12-3/TRBV12-4
CDR3aa: CSARAVPTGQASSYEQYF; CDR3nt: TGCAGTGCTAGAGCCGTACCGACCGGACAGGCATCCTCCTACGAGCAGTACTTC; d_gene: TRBD1; j_gene: TRBJ2-7; abundance: .; v_gene: TRBV20-1
CDR3aa: CSALRARTDTQYF; CDR3nt: TGCAGTGCTTTACGGGCGCGGACAGATACGCAGTATTTT; d_gene: .; j_gene: TRBJ2-3; abundance: .; v_gene: TRBV20-1
CDR3aa: CSVPTPGDEQFF; CDR3nt: TGCAGCGTTCCAACTCCGGGGGATGAGCAGTTCTTC; d_gene: .; j_gene: TRBJ2-1; abundance: .; v_gene: TRBV29-1
CDR3aa: CATSDFSSGSWYNEQFF; CDR3nt: TGTGCCACCAGTGATTTCTCTAGCGGGAGTTGGTACAATGAGCAGTTCTTC; d_gene: TRBD2; j_gene: TRBJ2-1; abundance: .; v_gene: TRBV24-1
CDR3aa: CSASDRKNTGELFF; CDR3nt: TGCAGTGCCTCCGACAGGAAAAACACCGGGGAGCTGTTTTTT; d_gene: .; j_gene: TRBJ2-2; abundance: few; v_gene: TRBV20-1
CDR3aa: CASSQDAGGPREQYF; CDR3nt: TGTGCCAGCAGCCAAGATGCGGGAGGGCCCCGCGAGCAGTACTTC; d_gene: TRBD2; j_gene: TRBJ2-7; abundance: .; v_gene: TRBV3-1
CDR3aa: CSARNLGGLNGYTF; CDR3nt: TGCAGTGCTAGAAACCTGGGGGGGTTGAATGGCTACACCTTC; d_gene: .; j_gene: TRBJ1-2; abundance: .; v_gene: TRBV20-1
CDR3aa: CASSQLAGDEQFF; CDR3nt: TGTGCCAGCAGCCAATTGGCCGGAGATGAGCAGTTCTTC; d_gene: .; j_gene: TRBJ2-1; abundance: .; v_gene: TRBV3-1
CDR3aa: CASSLVFRNEQFF; CDR3nt: TGTGCCAGCAGCTTGGTGTTCCGCAATGAGCAGTTCTTC; d_gene: .; j_gene: TRBJ2-1; abundance: few; v_gene: TRBV5-5
CDR3aa: CASSATRDEQFF; CDR3nt: TGTGCCAGCAGCGCCACTAGGGATGAGCAGTTCTTC; d_gene: .; j_gene: TRBJ2-1; abundance: few; v_gene: TRBV2
CDR3aa: CASSHQGPTGELFF; CDR3nt: TGTGCCAGCAGCCACCAGGGGCCCACCGGGGAGCTGTTTTTT; d_gene: .; j_gene: TRBJ2-2; abundance: few; v_gene: TRBV3-1
CDR3aa: CASSLEVTESQFF; CDR3nt: TGTGCCAGCAGCTTAGAAGTGACCGAGAGTCAGTTCTTC; d_gene: .; j_gene: TRBJ2-1; abundance: few; v_gene: TRBV7-9
CDR3aa: CASSFGQASQETQYF; CDR3nt: TGTGCCAGCAGTTTCGGACAGGCATCCCAAGAGACCCAGTACTTC; d_gene: TRBD1; j_gene: TRBJ2-5; abundance: .; v_gene: TRBV28
CDR3aa: CASSPESYNEQFF; CDR3nt: TGCGCCAGCAGCCCTGAGTCCTACAATGAGCAGTTCTTC; d_gene: .; j_gene: TRBJ2-1; abundance: few; v_gene: TRBV5-1
CDR3aa: CASSVGLGYTF; CDR3nt: TGTGCCAGCAGCGTCGGGTTGGGCTACACCTTC; d_gene: .; j_gene: TRBJ1-2; abundance: .; v_gene: TRBV11-2
CDR3aa: CSVVGEYNEQFF; CDR3nt: TGCAGCGTTGTTGGGGAGTACAATGAGCAGTTCTTC; d_gene: .; j_gene: TRBJ2-1; abundance: .; v_gene: TRBV29-1
CDR3aa: CASSLGSPGNSPLHF; CDR3nt: TGCGCCAGCAGCTTGGGTTCCCCTGGTAATTCACCCCTCCACTTT; d_gene: .; j_gene: TRBJ1-6; abundance: .; v_gene: TRBV5-1
CDR3aa: CASSLALAGVDNEQFF; CDR3nt: TGTGCCAGCAGTTTAGCGCTAGCGGGAGTCGACAATGAGCAGTTCTTC; d_gene: TRBD2; j_gene: TRBJ2-1; abundance: once; v_gene: TRBV12-3/TRBV12-4
CDR3aa: CASSGTGANVLTF; CDR3nt: TGTGCCAGCAGTGGAACTGGGGCCAACGTCCTGACTTTC; d_gene: .; j_gene: TRBJ2-6; abundance: few; v_gene: TRBV12-3/TRBV12-4
CDR3aa: CASSVVMGLAGSYEQYF; CDR3nt: TGTGCCAGCTCCGTCGTTATGGGTCTAGCGGGATCCTACGAGCAGTATTTC; d_gene: TRBD2; j_gene: TRBJ2-7; abundance: few; v_gene: TRBV18
CDR3aa: CSAPTGTVAGELFF; CDR3nt: TGCAGTGCCCCCACCGGGACGGTCGCCGGGGAGCTGTTTTTT; d_gene: .; j_gene: TRBJ2-2; abundance: .; v_gene: TRBV20-1
CDR3aa: CASSWGEAFTEAFF; CDR3nt: TGTGCCAGCAGTTGGGGGGAGGCATTCACTGAAGCTTTCTTT; d_gene: .; j_gene: TRBJ1-1; abundance: few; v_gene: TRBV6-5
CDR3aa: CASKKGLAGVPYNEQFF; CDR3nt: TGTGCCAGCAAAAAGGGATTAGCGGGGGTGCCCTACAATGAGCAGTTCTTC; d_gene: TRBD2; j_gene: TRBJ2-1; abundance: once; v_gene: TRBV6-1
CDR3aa: CSAYDRVEGYTF; CDR3nt: TGCAGTGCTTACGACAGGGTTGAAGGCTACACCTTC; d_gene: TRBD1; j_gene: TRBJ1-2; abundance: .; v_gene: TRBV20-1
CDR3aa: CASSTPRARGEETQYF; CDR3nt: TGTGCCAGCAGTACCCCGAGGGCCAGGGGTGAGGAGACCCAGTACTTC; d_gene: .; j_gene: TRBJ2-5; abundance: many; v_gene: TRBV12-3/TRBV12-4
CDR3aa: CASSQAGFELFF; CDR3nt: TGTGCCAGCAGCCAAGCCGGGTTCGAGCTGTTTTTT; d_gene: .; j_gene: TRBJ2-2; abundance: .; v_gene: TRBV14
CDR3aa: CSVVTAGNQETQYF; CDR3nt: TGCAGCGTTGTGACGGCAGGGAACCAAGAGACCCAGTACTTC; d_gene: .; j_gene: TRBJ2-5; abundance: few; v_gene: TRBV29-1
CDR3aa: CASSEFGSSYGEQYF; CDR3nt: TGTGCCAGCAGTGAGTTTGGGAGTTCTTACGGCGAGCAGTACTTC; d_gene: .; j_gene: TRBJ2-7; abundance: few; v_gene: TRBV2